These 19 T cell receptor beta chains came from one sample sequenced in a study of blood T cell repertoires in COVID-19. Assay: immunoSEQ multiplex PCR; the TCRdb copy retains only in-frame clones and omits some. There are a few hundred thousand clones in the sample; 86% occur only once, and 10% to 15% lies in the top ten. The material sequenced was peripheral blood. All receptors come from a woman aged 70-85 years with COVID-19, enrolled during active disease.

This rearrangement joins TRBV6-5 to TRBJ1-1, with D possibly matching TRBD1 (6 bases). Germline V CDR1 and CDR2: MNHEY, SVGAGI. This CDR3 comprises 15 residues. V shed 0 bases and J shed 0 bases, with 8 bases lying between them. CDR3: CASSYSRQVNTEAFF. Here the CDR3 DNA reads TGTGCCAGCAGTTACTCGCGACAGGTGAACACTGAAGCTTTCTTT.

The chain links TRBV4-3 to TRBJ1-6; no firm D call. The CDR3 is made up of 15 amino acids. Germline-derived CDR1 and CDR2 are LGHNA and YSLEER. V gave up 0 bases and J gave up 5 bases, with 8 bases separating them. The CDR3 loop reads CASSQDTGNNSPLHF. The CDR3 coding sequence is TGCGCCAGCAGCCAAGATACGGGGAATAATTCACCCCTCCACTTT.

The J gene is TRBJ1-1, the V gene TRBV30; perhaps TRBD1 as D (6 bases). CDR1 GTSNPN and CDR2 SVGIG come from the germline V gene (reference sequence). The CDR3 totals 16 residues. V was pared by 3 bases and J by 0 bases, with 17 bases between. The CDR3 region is CAWRRGGSGMNTEAFF. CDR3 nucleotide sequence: TGTGCCTGGAGAAGGGGGGGAAGTGGAATGAACACTGAAGCTTTCTTT.

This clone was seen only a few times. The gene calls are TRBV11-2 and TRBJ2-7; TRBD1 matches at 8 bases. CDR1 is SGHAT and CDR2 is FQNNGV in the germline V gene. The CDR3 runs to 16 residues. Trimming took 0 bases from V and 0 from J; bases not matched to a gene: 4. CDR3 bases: TGTGCCAGCAGCTTAGAAACAGGGGGTAGCTCCTACGAGCAGTACTTC. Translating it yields CASSLETGGSSYEQYF.

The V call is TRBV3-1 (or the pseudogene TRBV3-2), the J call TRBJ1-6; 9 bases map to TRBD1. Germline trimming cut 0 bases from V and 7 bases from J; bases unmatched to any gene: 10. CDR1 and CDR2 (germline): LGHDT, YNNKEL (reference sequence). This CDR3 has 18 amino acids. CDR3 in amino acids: CASSQDLVSGQGNSPLHF. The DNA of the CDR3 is TGTGCCAGCAGCCAAGATCTTGTTTCGGGACAGGGAAATTCACCCCTCCACTTT.

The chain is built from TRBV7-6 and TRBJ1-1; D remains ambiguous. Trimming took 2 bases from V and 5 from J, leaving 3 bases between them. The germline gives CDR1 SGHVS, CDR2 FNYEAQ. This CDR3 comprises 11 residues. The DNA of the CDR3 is TGTGCCAGCAGCTTACAAACTGAAGCTTTCTTT. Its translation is CASSLQTEAFF.

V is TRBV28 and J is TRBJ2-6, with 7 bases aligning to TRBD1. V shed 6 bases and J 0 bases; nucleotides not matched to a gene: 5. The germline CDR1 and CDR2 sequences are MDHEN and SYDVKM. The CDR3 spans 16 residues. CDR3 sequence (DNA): TGTGCCAGCAGAGACAGGGCCTTCTCTGGGGCCAACGTCCTGACTTTC. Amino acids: CASRDRAFSGANVLTF.

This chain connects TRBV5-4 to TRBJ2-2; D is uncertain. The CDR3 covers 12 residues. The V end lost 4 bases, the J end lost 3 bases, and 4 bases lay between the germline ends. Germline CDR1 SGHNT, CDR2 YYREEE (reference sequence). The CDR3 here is CASSPDTGELFF. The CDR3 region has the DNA TGTGCCAGCAGCCCTGACACCGGGGAGCTGTTTTTT. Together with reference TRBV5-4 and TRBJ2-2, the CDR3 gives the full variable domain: ETGVTQSPTHLIKTRGQQVTLRCSSQSGHNTVSWYQQALGQGPQFIFQYYREEENGRGNFPPRFSGLQFPNYSSELNVNALELDDSALYLCASSPDTGELFFGEGSRLTVL.

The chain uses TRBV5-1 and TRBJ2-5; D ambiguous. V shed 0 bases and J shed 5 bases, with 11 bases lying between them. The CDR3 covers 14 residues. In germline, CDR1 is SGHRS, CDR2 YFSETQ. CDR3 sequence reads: CASSLEQVGETQYF. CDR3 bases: TGCGCCAGCAGCTTGGAGCAGGTTGGGGAGACCCAGTACTTC.

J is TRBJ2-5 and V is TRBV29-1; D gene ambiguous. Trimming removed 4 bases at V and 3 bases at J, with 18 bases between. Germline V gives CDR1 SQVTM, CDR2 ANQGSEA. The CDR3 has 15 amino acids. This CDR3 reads CSVVAPIGAEETQYF. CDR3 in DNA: TGCAGCGTTGTTGCCCCCATTGGAGCCGAAGAGACCCAGTACTTC. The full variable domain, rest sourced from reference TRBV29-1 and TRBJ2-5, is SAVISQKPSRDICQRGTSLTIQCQVDSQVTMMFWYRQQPGQSLTLIATANQGSEATYESGFVIDKFPISRPNLTFSTLTVSNMSPEDSSIYLCSVVAPIGAEETQYFGPGTRLLVL.

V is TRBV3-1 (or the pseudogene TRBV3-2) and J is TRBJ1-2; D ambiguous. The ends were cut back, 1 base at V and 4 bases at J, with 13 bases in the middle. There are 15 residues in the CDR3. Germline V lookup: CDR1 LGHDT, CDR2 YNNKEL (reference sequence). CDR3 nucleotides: TGTGCCAGCAGCCAAGGAGGTCGGGTTTCCTATGGCTACACCTTC. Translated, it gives CASSQGGRVSYGYTF.

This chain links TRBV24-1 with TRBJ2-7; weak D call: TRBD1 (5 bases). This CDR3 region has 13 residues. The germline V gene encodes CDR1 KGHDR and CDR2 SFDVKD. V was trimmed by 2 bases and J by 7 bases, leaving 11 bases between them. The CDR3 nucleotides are TGTGCCACCAGTGATTCCCAGGGAAGGGAGCAGTACTTC. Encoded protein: CATSDSQGREQYF.

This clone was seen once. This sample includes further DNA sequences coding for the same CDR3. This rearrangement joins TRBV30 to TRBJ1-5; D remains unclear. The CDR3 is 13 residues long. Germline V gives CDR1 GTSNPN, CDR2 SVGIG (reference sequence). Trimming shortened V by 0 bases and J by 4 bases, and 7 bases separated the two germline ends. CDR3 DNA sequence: TGTGCCTGGAGTGTAAGCTCGAATCAGCCCCAGCATTTT. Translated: CAWSVSSNQPQHF.

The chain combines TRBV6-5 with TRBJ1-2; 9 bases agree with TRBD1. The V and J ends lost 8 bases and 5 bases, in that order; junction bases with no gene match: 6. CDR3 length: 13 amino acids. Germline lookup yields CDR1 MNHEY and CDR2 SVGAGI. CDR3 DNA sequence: TGTGCCAGCTTTAGGGGGACAGGGTATGGCTACACCTTC. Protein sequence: CASFRGTGYGYTF.

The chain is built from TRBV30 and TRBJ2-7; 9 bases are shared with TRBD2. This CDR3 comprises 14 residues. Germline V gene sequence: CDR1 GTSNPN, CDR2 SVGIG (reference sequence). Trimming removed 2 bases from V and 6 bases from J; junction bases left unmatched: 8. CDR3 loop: CAWSWGGGAFEQYF. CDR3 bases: TGTGCCTGGAGTTGGGGCGGGGGGGCTTTCGAGCAGTACTTC.

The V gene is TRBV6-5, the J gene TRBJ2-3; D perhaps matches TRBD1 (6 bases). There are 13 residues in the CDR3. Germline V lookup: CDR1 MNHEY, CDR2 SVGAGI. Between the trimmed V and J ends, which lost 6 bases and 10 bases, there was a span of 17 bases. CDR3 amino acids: CASRSPGQEAQYF. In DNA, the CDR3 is TGTGCCAGCAGGTCCCCGGGACAAGAAGCGCAGTATTTT.

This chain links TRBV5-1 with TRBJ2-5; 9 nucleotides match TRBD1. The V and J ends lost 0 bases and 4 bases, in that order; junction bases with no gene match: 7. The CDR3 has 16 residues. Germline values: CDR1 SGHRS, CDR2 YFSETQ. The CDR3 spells CASSLGDRGAGETQYF. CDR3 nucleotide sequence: TGCGCCAGCAGCTTGGGCGACAGGGGGGCCGGAGAGACCCAGTACTTC.

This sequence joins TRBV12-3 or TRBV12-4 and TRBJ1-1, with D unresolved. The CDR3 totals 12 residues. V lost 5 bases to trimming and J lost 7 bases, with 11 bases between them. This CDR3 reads CASSLGNFEAFF. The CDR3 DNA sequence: TGTGCCAGCAGTCTCGGGAATTTTGAAGCTTTCTTT.

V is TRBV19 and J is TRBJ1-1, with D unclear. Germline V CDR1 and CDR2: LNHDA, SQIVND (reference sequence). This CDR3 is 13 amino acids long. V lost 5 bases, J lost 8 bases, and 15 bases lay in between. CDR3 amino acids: CASSANGASEAFF. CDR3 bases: TGTGCCAGTAGTGCGAATGGAGCCTCGGAAGCTTTCTTT.